This record concerns one T cell receptor (beta chain) sequence. The assay was immunoSEQ multiplex PCR, and TCRdb's table has in-frame clones only and misses some. This sample has approximately 45,000 clones, with roughly 85% found just once. The CDR3 has 14 amino acids. CDR1 is LGHNA, CDR2 YNFKEQ, per germline. The data were taken from a study of lymphopenia after photon versus proton radiotherapy. The receptor's source is a man aged 40-50 years with gastric cancer. V usage is TRBV4-2 and J usage is TRBJ2-5, with D possibly called TRBD1 or TRBD2 (5 bases each). The end of the DNA aligns better with TRBJ2-7, so the J call may be wrong. The material was peripheral blood, obtained from a patient treated with photon-based radiotherapy. Written as DNA, the CDR3 is TGTGCCAGCAGCAAAGGGACCGCGCCCCCCGAGCAGTACTTC. Residues: CASSKGTAPPEQYF.